This T cell receptor beta chain came from a study of T cell responses to AZD1222 COVID-19 vaccine. On this clone: Its antigen is not known.

The germline V gene encodes CDR1 MNHEY and CDR2 SVGAGI. The V gene lost 6 bases and the J gene lost 9 bases, with 15 bases spanning the gap. The CDR3 length is 13 residues. Study-wide results and caveats: The donor group comprised mostly white British people and more females; the analysis possibly underestimated clonal diversity.

Sequenced by immunoSEQ multiplex PCR; TCRdb stores in-frame clones only, minus some. The table lists more than 100,000 clones, roughly nine tenths of them singletons, with nearly 4.5% in the top ten. The sequence was obtained from an adult in good health. The chain combines TRBV6-5 with TRBJ2-1; D uncertain. The sample in question was peripheral blood, obtained on day 0 of AZD1222 vaccination. Here the CDR3 reads CASRYSLGSEQFF. CDR3 DNA: TGTGCCAGCAGGTACAGCCTTGGTAGTGAGCAGTTCTTC.